The 26 T cell receptor beta chains presented below share a single source sample, sequenced in a study of cytomegalovirus exposure and HLA in healthy donors. Profiling relied on immunoSEQ multiplex PCR, and the TCRdb table lists in-frame clones only, not all of them. The sample includes approximately 190,000 clones, more than 75% of them seen just once. The specimen was PBMCs. These receptors originate from a man in his late teens or twenties in good health and CMV-seropositive.

The rearrangement links TRBV14 to TRBJ2-1, with 7 bases aligning to TRBD1. Trimming removed 4 bases from V and 7 bases from J; junction bases left unmatched: 10. The CDR3 consists of 15 residues. Germline CDR1 and CDR2: SGHDN and FVKESK. In nucleotides, the CDR3 is TGTGCCAGCAGCCCCGAGACAGGGTGGGAAAATGAGCAGTTCTTC. Translated: CASSPETGWENEQFF.

The V call is TRBV30, the J call TRBJ2-6, with a tentative D call TRBD2 (6 bases). The CDR3 spans 16 residues. The germline gives CDR1 GTSNPN, CDR2 SVGIG (reference sequence). V lost 1 base and J lost 0, with 10 bases in between. The CDR3 DNA is TGTGCCTGGAGTGGGGAGGATCACTCTGGGGCCAACGTCCTGACTTTC. Translating it yields CAWSGEDHSGANVLTF.

This clone was counted between two and nine times. J is TRBJ1-2 and V is TRBV5-1, with D perhaps matching TRBD1 (6 bases). The CDR3 consists of 13 residues. The V gene's germline CDR1 is SGHRS and CDR2 YFSETQ. V lost 0 bases, J lost 6 bases, and 9 bases lay in between. CDR3 DNA: TGCGCCAGCAGCTTGGCAGGGGCGGATGGCTACACCTTC. Translating gives CASSLAGADGYTF.

In this sample, this clone turned up once. This chain uses TRBV29-1 with TRBJ2-5; 8 bases are a match to TRBD1. Germline CDR1 SQVTM, CDR2 ANQGSEA. V trimming: 3 bases; J trimming: 5 bases; junction bases outside the gene matches: 8. The CDR3 is made up of 14 amino acids. The CDR3 nucleotides read TGCAGCGTTGAGGGCTTAACAGGGGGGGAGACCCAGTACTTC. It specifies CSVEGLTGGETQYF.

The rearrangement links TRBV10-3 to TRBJ2-1; 11 nucleotides align to TRBD1. The junction had 3 bases not matched to a gene; V was cut back by 6 bases and J by 5 bases. CDR3 length: 14 amino acids. Germline V gene data show CDR1 as ENHRY and CDR2 as SYGVKD. The CDR3 protein is CAISGTGGHNEQFF. In nucleotides, the CDR3 is TGTGCCATCAGCGGGACAGGGGGGCACAATGAGCAGTTCTTC.

The chain joins TRBV7-2 to TRBJ2-7; 11 bases are a match to TRBD1. With V trimmed by 5 bases and J by 4 bases, 7 bases remained unmatched. The CDR3 has 15 residues. Germline lookup yields CDR1 SGHTA and CDR2 FQGNSA. CDR3 sequence: CASSPTGTGGYEQYF. CDR3 nucleotides: TGTGCCAGCAGCCCAACGGGGACAGGGGGGTACGAGCAGTACTTC.

The genes are TRBV28 and TRBJ2-3; maybe TRBD1 (5 bases). Germline V gives CDR1 MDHEN, CDR2 SYDVKM. V lost 1 base, J lost 7 bases, and 15 bases lay in between. The CDR3 totals 15 residues. The CDR3 sequence: CASSLSAGPGYTQYF. In DNA, the CDR3 is TGTGCCAGCAGTTTATCCGCAGGGCCCGGGTATACGCAGTATTTT.

J is TRBJ2-7 and V is TRBV20-1; D ambiguous. The CDR3 spans 11 residues. Germline-derived CDR1 and CDR2 are DFQATT and SNEGSKA (reference sequence). Trimming pared 4 bases from V and 6 bases from J, leaving 10 bases between. This chain's CDR3 is CSATVQPEQYF. DNA of the CDR3: TGCAGTGCTACCGTACAACCCGAGCAGTACTTC.

This chain links TRBV30 with TRBJ2-3; maybe TRBD2 (5 bases). The length of the CDR3 is 16 residues. V gave up 0 bases and J gave up 2 bases, with 15 bases separating them. Germline V CDR1 and CDR2: GTSNPN, SVGIG (reference sequence). Here the CDR3 DNA reads TGTGCCTGGAGTGTACGGGGTAATCCGCTCACAGATACGCAGTATTTT. This gives the protein CAWSVRGNPLTDTQYF.

V gene TRBV6-5 combines with J gene TRBJ1-3; D not resolved. Between the trimmed V and J ends, which lost 4 bases and 0 bases, there was a span of 13 bases. Germline CDR1 and CDR2: MNHEY and SVGAGI. This CDR3 is 16 amino acids long. CDR3 protein: CASSSRRVVSGNTIYF. CDR3 in DNA: TGTGCCAGCAGTTCCCGCCGGGTCGTCTCTGGAAACACCATATATTTT.

Here the CDR3 reads CASSRLRGMTATNEKLFF. Here the CDR3 DNA reads TGTGCCAGCTCACGATTAAGGGGAATGACAGCAACTAATGAAAAACTGTTTTTT. This rearrangement joins TRBV18 to TRBJ1-4, with D possibly TRBD1 on 5 matching bases. Trimming cost V 4 bases and J 0 bases, with 18 bases left between them. This CDR3 contains 18 residues. Germline V CDR1 and CDR2: KGHSH, LQKENI.

CDR3 sequence (DNA): TGCGCCAGCAGCCAAGAAGGTGGGGCTCCTCAGTACTTC. Its protein product is CASSQEGGAPQYF. The chain combines TRBV4-3 with TRBJ2-7, with D possibly matching TRBD1 (5 bases). Germline V gene data show CDR1 as LGHNA and CDR2 as YSLEER. V gave up 0 bases and J gave up 10 bases, with 13 bases separating them. The CDR3 totals 13 residues.

V and J are TRBV10-3 and TRBJ2-7; 10 bases map to TRBD1. Germline V gene data show CDR1 as ENHRY and CDR2 as SYGVKD. V was clipped by 10 bases and J by 6 bases; unmatched bases: 15. This CDR3 spans 15 amino acids. The CDR3 DNA reads TGTGCCACCCCACGTATCCGGGACAGGGGTACCGAGCAGTACTTC. Protein sequence: CATPRIRDRGTEQYF.

V gene TRBV27 combines with J gene TRBJ1-5; 7 nucleotides align to TRBD1. The germline V gene has CDR1 MNHEY and CDR2 SMNVEV (reference sequence). Trimming cost V 6 bases and J 6 bases; bases outside gene matches: 11. This CDR3 region has 15 residues. The CDR3 is CASSRTGQSVQPQHF. The CDR3 DNA reads TGTGCCAGCAGCCGGACAGGACAATCAGTTCAGCCCCAGCATTTT.

V is TRBV2 and J is TRBJ1-1; maybe TRBD1 (5 bases). Germline CDR1 reads SNHLY; CDR2 reads FYNNEI. CDR3 length: 11 residues. V lost 7 bases to trimming and J lost 6 bases, with 9 bases between them. The CDR3 DNA follows: TGTGCCAGCACGGTGACAGCTGAAGCTTTCTTT. Translating gives CASTVTAEAFF.

This chain uses TRBV14 with TRBJ2-7, with 8 bases aligning to TRBD1. The CDR3 loop spans 15 amino acids. With 1 base clipped from V and 3 bases from J, the junction kept 5 bases outside the gene matches. Germline CDR1 reads SGHDN; CDR2 reads FVKESK. CDR3 amino acids: CASSQGTQGGYEQYF. The CDR3 nucleotides read TGTGCCAGCAGCCAAGGGACACAGGGGGGCTACGAGCAGTACTTC.

The V and J genes are TRBV13 and TRBJ2-7, with 11 bases fitting TRBD2. Germline V lookup: CDR1 PRHDT, CDR2 FYEKMQ (reference sequence). The CDR3 runs 19 residues. The trim removed 5 bases at V and 2 bases at J, leaving 17 bases unmatched. CDR3 nucleotide sequence: TGTGCCAGCAGCCTCCTTGGGACTAGCGGTACCGTCCCCCCCTACGAGCAGTACTTC. This sequence encodes CASSLLGTSGTVPPYEQYF.

This clone was seen only a few times. This chain links TRBV19 with TRBJ2-7; 8 bases are shared with TRBD1. Unmatched junction bases numbered 7, after V lost 9 bases and J lost 0 bases. The CDR3 has 14 amino acids. Germline V gene lookup returns CDR1 LNHDA and CDR2 SQIVND (reference sequence). The CDR3 nucleotides are TGTGCCAGCCGCCGGACAGGGAGCTCCTACGAGCAGTACTTC. Amino acid sequence: CASRRTGSSYEQYF. The full variable domain, rest sourced from reference TRBV19 and TRBJ2-7, is DGGITQSPKYLFRKEGQNVTLSCEQNLNHDAMYWYRQDPGQGLRLIYYSQIVNDFQKGDIAEGYSVSREKKESFPLTVTSAQKNPTAFYLCASRRTGSSYEQYFGPGTRLTVT.

This chain joins TRBV18 and TRBJ2-7, with TRBD1 as a possible D gene (6 bases). CDR3 length: 16 residues. Trimming removed 0 bases from V and 1 base from J, with 13 bases in between. Germline CDR1 reads KGHSH; CDR2 reads LQKENI. The CDR3 spells CASSPPTGLGSYEQYF. CDR3 nucleotide sequence: TGTGCCAGCTCACCACCAACAGGGTTGGGTTCCTACGAGCAGTACTTC.

The chain links TRBV7-3 to TRBJ2-1, with 10 nucleotides matching TRBD2. The CDR3 is 16 residues long. The junction had 10 bases not matched to a gene; V was cut back by 5 bases and J by 6 bases. Per the germline V gene, CDR1 is SGHTA and CDR2 is FQGTGA. In nucleotides, the CDR3 is TGTGCCAGCAGCCTCTTTGGGACTAGCGTTTTCAATGAGCAGTTCTTC. Translated: CASSLFGTSVFNEQFF.

The rearrangement uses TRBV6-5 and TRBJ1-1, with D unclear. This CDR3 is built from 12 residues. Trimming removed 5 bases from V and 10 bases from J, with 14 bases in between. Germline V gene data show CDR1 as MNHEY and CDR2 as SVGAGI. The CDR3 nucleotides read TGTGCCAGCAGTGGGGAGGGAACGAGAGCTTTCTTT. Protein product: CASSGEGTRAFF.

The V call is TRBV7-3, the J call TRBJ2-7; tentatively, D is TRBD2 (5 bases). Trimming took off 5 bases at V and 3 bases at J, with 14 bases between the two ends. CDR1 SGHTA and CDR2 FQGTGA come from the germline V gene. CDR3 length: 14 residues. CDR3 residues: CASSPGLGIYEQYF. In DNA, the CDR3 is TGTGCCAGCAGCCCCGGACTGGGAATCTACGAGCAGTACTTC.

This clone was counted once. The rearrangement links TRBV30 to TRBJ2-5; D might be TRBD2 (6 bases). The germline V gene has CDR1 GTSNPN and CDR2 SVGIG (reference sequence). Trimming stripped 0 bases from V and 4 bases from J, with 12 bases between. The CDR3 contains 14 residues. This chain's CDR3 is CAWSVGSGGETQYF. The CDR3 coding sequence is TGTGCCTGGAGTGTAGGTTCCGGGGGAGAGACCCAGTACTTC. Supplemented by reference TRBV30 and TRBJ2-5, the full variable domain reads SQTIHQWPATLVQPVGSPLSLECTVEGTSNPNLYWYRQAAGRGLQLLFYSVGIGQISSEVPQNLSASRPQDRQFILSSKKLLLSDSGFYLCAWSVGSGGETQYFGPGTRLLVL.

V gene TRBV7-9 combines with J gene TRBJ2-1; D unresolved. V gave up 0 bases and J gave up 14 bases, with 20 bases separating them. The CDR3 totals 15 residues. Per germline, CDR1 SEHNR and CDR2 FQNEAQ (reference sequence). CDR3 DNA: TGTGCCAGCAGCTTAGCGCGCGGCGGTCGGAGATTGGAGTTCTTC. Translated: CASSLARGGRRLEFF.

The chain employs TRBV5-4 and TRBJ1-1, with D uncertain. The CDR3 runs to 14 residues. Between the trimmed V and J ends, which lost 6 bases and 1 base, there was a span of 13 bases. CDR1 and CDR2 from the germline V gene are SGHNT and YYREEE (reference sequence). The CDR3 region is CASNLAGQNTEAFF. The CDR3 DNA sequence: TGTGCCAGCAATTTGGCAGGCCAGAACACTGAAGCTTTCTTT. Filled out from reference TRBV5-4 and TRBJ1-1, the complete variable domain reads ETGVTQSPTHLIKTRGQQVTLRCSSQSGHNTVSWYQQALGQGPQFIFQYYREEENGRGNFPPRFSGLQFPNYSSELNVNALELDDSALYLCASNLAGQNTEAFFGQGTRLTVV.

The CDR3, as DNA: TGTGCCAGCAGTTTATCGTCTAGCAGCAGGGATACGCAGTATTTT. The encoded protein is CASSLSSSSRDTQYF. The chain couples TRBV27 to TRBJ2-3; weak D call: TRBD2 (5 bases). V lost 0 bases and J 6 bases, leaving 13 bases between the germline ends. Germline V gene lookup returns CDR1 MNHEY and CDR2 SMNVEV (reference sequence). The CDR3 loop spans 15 amino acids.